A selection of T cell receptor beta chains follows, all from one sample in a study of cytomegalovirus exposure and HLA in healthy donors. The method was immunoSEQ multiplex PCR; TCRdb's version includes in-frame clones alone and lacks a portion of them. This sample carries roughly 140,000 clones, about 75% of them seen once, and the ten largest clones take about 1.7%. Sequencing was carried out using PBMCs. Source of these receptors: a woman under 40 in good health and CMV-seronegative. Both conserved end residues are part of each CDR3. The order of the fields is J gene, V gene, clone size, D gene, CDR3 protein, CDR3 DNA. The D gene is left open where the match is weak. Size values are once, few and many counts, or a class for expanded clones, and some rows have none.

>TRBJ1-2|TRBV19|-|TRBD1
CASADRDYGYTF
TGTGCCAGCGCCGACAGGGACTATGGCTACACCTTC
>TRBJ1-2|TRBV5-4|once|-
CASSLSGLLGGYTF
TGTGCCAGCAGCCTCTCGGGACTTCTCGGCGGCTACACCTTC
>TRBJ1-3|TRBV14|-|TRBD1
CASSEDRGFGNTIYF
TGTGCCAGCAGCGAGGACAGGGGATTTGGAAACACCATATATTTT
>TRBJ1-2|TRBV7-8|-|-
CASSDRSHGYTF
TGTGCCAGCAGTGACAGGTCTCATGGCTACACCTTC
>TRBJ2-3|TRBV6-1|-|-
CASSEGRRPQADTQYF
TGTGCCAGCAGTGAAGGCCGTCGACCCCAGGCAGATACGCAGTATTTT
>TRBJ1-1|TRBV5-1|once|-
CASSLAGGANTEAFF
TGCGCCAGCAGCTTGGCGGGGGGCGCGAACACTGAAGCTTTCTTT
>TRBJ1-1|TRBV30|-|TRBD1
CAWKLQGAAEAFF
TGTGCCTGGAAACTCCAGGGGGCGGCTGAAGCTTTCTTT
>TRBJ1-2|TRBV7-2|-|TRBD1
CASSSRQGGYGYTF
TGTGCCAGCAGCTCCCGACAGGGGGGCTATGGCTACACCTTC
>TRBJ1-5|TRBV13|few|-
CASSQLNQPQHF
TGTGCCAGCAGCCAACTCAATCAGCCCCAGCATTTT
>TRBJ1-2|TRBV5-6|-|TRBD1
CASSTGQTPRGYTF
TGTGCCAGCAGTACGGGACAGACCCCTAGAGGCTACACCTTC
>TRBJ1-1|TRBV5-5|-|-
CASSLYPGSSSPFF
TGTGCCAGCAGCTTGTACCCAGGGTCGTCGTCGCCTTTCTTT
>TRBJ2-7|TRBV27|once|TRBD1
CASSLRGGITYEQYF
TGTGCCAGCAGTTTAAGAGGGGGCATCACCTACGAGCAGTACTTC
>TRBJ2-3|TRBV6-1|-|TRBD1
CASSDPRGTADTQYF
TGTGCCAGCAGTGACCCCAGGGGGACAGCAGATACGCAGTATTTT
>TRBJ1-2|TRBV12-5|-|-
CASGLATGIGYTF
TGTGCTAGTGGTTTGGCTACAGGGATTGGCTACACCTTC
>TRBJ1-2|TRBV4-1|-|TRBD1
CASSQTGTGGAEIGYTF
TGCGCCAGCAGCCAAACCGGGACAGGGGGCGCCGAGATAGGCTACACCTTC
>TRBJ1-4|TRBV7-9|-|-
CASSLDGVKLFF
TGTGCCAGCAGCTTAGATGGAGTAAAACTGTTTTTT
>TRBJ2-3|TRBV11-2|-|-
CASSLTPLTPDTQYF
TGTGCCAGCAGCTTAACCCCTTTGACTCCCGATACGCAGTATTTT
>TRBJ2-3|TRBV6-5|-|TRBD2
CASSSSGASTDTQYF
TGTGCCAGCAGCAGTAGCGGGGCTAGCACAGATACGCAGTATTTT
>TRBJ2-7|TRBV25-1|many|TRBD2
CASSDLGLGLANYEQYF
TGTGCCAGCAGTGACCTCGGCCTGGGACTAGCAAACTACGAGCAGTACTTC
>TRBJ1-4|TRBV6-4|-|-
CASSDSIGVPWEKLFF
TGTGCCAGCAGTGACTCGATAGGGGTTCCCTGGGAAAAACTGTTTTTT
>TRBJ1-2|TRBV29-1|few|TRBD1
CSVDRTGGDGYTF
TGCAGCGTGGACAGGACAGGGGGCGATGGCTACACCTTC
>TRBJ2-7|TRBV4-3|-|TRBD1
CASSKTGVGEQYF
TGCGCCAGCAGCAAGACAGGGGTCGGCGAGCAGTACTTC
>TRBJ2-5|TRBV7-8|once|TRBD2
CASSFFPAGGQETQYF
TGTGCCAGCAGCTTCTTCCCAGCGGGGGGCCAAGAGACCCAGTACTTC
>TRBJ1-2|TRBV5-5|-|-
CASSLVQGIYGYTF
TGTGCCAGCAGCTTGGTGCAGGGGATCTATGGCTACACCTTC
>TRBJ1-1|TRBV6-5|-|TRBD1
CASSYSGTGAEAFF
TGTGCCAGCAGTTACTCGGGGACAGGCGCTGAAGCTTTCTTT
>TRBJ2-1|TRBV4-3|-|TRBD2
CASSSGTSGEQFF
TGCGCCAGCAGCTCCGGGACTAGTGGTGAGCAGTTCTTC
>TRBJ2-3|TRBV25-1|-|TRBD2
CASSDPAGGHTDTQYF
TGTGCCAGCAGTGACCCAGCGGGGGGACACACAGATACGCAGTATTTT
>TRBJ1-4|TRBV6-1|-|-
CASSHPAGGEGKLFF
TGTGCCAGCAGCCACCCGGCGGGGGGAGAAGGAAAACTGTTTTTT
>TRBJ2-7|TRBV11-2|-|TRBD1
CASSIAGTGVYEQYF
TGTGCCAGCAGCATTGCAGGGACAGGGGTCTACGAGCAGTACTTC
>TRBJ1-4|TRBV6-1|-|-
CASKEEQGIREKLFF
TGTGCCAGCAAGGAGGAACAGGGTATTCGTGAAAAACTGTTTTTT
>TRBJ2-1|TRBV5-1|-|TRBD2
CASSPDVPGGNEQFF
TGCGCCAGCAGCCCGGATGTTCCGGGAGGCAATGAGCAGTTCTTC
>TRBJ2-1|TRBV9|-|-
CASSVVPGNEQFF
TGTGCCAGCAGCGTAGTTCCCGGGAATGAGCAGTTCTTC
>TRBJ1-5|TRBV12-5|few|TRBD1
CASGPGQGVQPQHF
TGTGCTAGTGGTCCCGGACAGGGGGTTCAGCCCCAGCATTTT
>TRBJ1-2|TRBV7-9|-|-
CASIATGVNYGYTF
TGTGCCAGCATCGCGACCGGAGTTAACTATGGCTACACCTTC
>TRBJ1-1|TRBV5-1|-|TRBD1
CASGGQAGTEAFF
TGCGCCAGCGGGGGACAGGCGGGCACTGAAGCTTTCTTT
>TRBJ1-2|TRBV30|once|TRBD1
CAWSLTDRDGYTF
TGTGCCTGGAGCCTGACTGACAGGGACGGCTACACCTTC
>TRBJ2-1|TRBV5-8|-|TRBD2
CASSLAGRGDYNEQFF
TGTGCCAGCAGCTTGGCCGGGCGGGGGGATTACAATGAGCAGTTCTTC
>TRBJ2-7|TRBV5-4|few|-
CASSSASSAEQYF
TGTGCCAGCAGCTCAGCCTCTAGCGCCGAGCAGTACTTC
>TRBJ1-1|TRBV7-9|-|-
CASSTTGAFF
TGTGCCAGCAGCACCACAGGGGCTTTCTTT